The sequence of this TCR beta chain was determined in a study of T-cell reconstitution after alpha-beta-depleted transplantation in children. This clonotype was seen more than once but under ten times. Its antigen is undetermined. General observations from the study: Surviving thymic progenitors and recipient T cells were the source of high TCRbeta diversity at day 60 in some patients. T-cell counts and diversity were attributed mostly to newly produced T cells one year after transplant.

Unique molecular identifiers tagged the TCRbeta library. TCRdb called the PCR reads again in MiXCR, with one record for every CDR3 protein. Among a few hundred thousand distinct CDR3 sequences listed, more than 20% were seen once. The CDR3 is 14 residues long. The J segment lost 0 bases and the V segment lost 3 bases, leaving 2 bases of the junction unmatched. Germline V gives CDR1 LNHNV, CDR2 YYDKDF (reference sequence). The TCR comes from a boy in the first two years of life with Wiskott-Aldrich syndrome, due to receive a stem cell transplant. The chain recombines TRBV15 with TRBJ2-7; TRBD2 agrees at 7 bases. The sequencing used PBMCs, collected before TCRalphabeta/CD19-depleted stem cell transplant. CDR3 residues: CATSSQRDSYEQYF. The CDR3 DNA reads TGTGCCACCAGCAGCCAGCGGGACTCCTACGAGCAGTACTTC.